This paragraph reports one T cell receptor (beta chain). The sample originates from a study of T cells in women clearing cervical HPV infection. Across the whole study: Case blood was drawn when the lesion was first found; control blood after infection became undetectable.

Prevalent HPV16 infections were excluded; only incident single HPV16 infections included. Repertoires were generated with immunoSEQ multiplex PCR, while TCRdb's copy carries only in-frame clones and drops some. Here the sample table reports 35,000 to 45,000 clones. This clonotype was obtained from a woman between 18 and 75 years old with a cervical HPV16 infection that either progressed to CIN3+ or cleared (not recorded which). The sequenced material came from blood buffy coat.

The chain's CDR3 is CASSQNEGNTYEQYF. The DNA read from the CDR3 is TGCGCCAGCAGCCAAAACGAGGGCAATACCTACGAG. V and J are TRBV4-1 and TRBJ2-7; a possible D gene is TRBD2 (5 bases). The read terminates 3 residues before the CDR3 end, so the remaining end is supplied by the germline J gene. The CDR3 covers 15 residues. The germline V gene encodes CDR1 MGHRA and CDR2 YSYEKL. Trimming pared 2 bases from V and 2 bases from J, leaving 13 bases between.